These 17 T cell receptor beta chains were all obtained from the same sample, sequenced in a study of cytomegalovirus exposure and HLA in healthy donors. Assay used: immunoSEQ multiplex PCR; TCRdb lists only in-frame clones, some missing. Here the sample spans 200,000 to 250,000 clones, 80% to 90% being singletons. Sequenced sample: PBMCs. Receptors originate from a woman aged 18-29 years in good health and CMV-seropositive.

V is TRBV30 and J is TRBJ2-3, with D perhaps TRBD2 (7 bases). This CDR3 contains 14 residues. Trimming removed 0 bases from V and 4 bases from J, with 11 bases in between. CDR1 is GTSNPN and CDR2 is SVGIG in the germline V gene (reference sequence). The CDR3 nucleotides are TGTGCCTGGAGTGTACGAGGGGGGGCAGATACGCAGTATTTT. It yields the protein CAWSVRGGADTQYF.

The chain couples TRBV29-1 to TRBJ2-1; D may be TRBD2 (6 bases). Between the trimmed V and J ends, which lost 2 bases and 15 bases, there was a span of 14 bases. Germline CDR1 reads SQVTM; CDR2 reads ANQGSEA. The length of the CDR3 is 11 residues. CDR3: CSVESAGPWFF. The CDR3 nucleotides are TGCAGCGTTGAATCTGCGGGGCCTTGGTTCTTC.

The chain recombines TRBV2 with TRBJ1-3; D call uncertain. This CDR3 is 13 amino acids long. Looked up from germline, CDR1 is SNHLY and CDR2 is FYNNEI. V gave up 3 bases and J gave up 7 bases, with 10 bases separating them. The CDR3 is CASSDGLRNTIYF. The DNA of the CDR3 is TGTGCCAGCAGTGATGGCCTTCGCAACACCATATATTTT.

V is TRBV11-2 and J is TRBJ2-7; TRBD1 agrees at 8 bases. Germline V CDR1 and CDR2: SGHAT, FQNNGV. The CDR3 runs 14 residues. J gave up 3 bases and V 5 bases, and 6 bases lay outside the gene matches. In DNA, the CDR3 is TGTGCCAGCAGCCTCGGGACAGGCAACTACGAGCAGTACTTC. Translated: CASSLGTGNYEQYF.

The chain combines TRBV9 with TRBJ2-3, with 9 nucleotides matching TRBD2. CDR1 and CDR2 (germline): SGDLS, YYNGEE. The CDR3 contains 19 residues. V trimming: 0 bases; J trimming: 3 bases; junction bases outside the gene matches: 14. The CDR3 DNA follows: TGTGCCAGCAGCGTAGTGGGATCGGTGGCGGGAGGGCCTACAGATACGCAGTATTTT. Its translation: CASSVVGSVAGGPTDTQYF.

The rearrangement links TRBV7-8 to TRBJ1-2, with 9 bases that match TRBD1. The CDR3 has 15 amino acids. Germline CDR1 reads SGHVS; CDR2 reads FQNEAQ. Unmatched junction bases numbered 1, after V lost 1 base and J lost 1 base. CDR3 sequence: CASSLGQGGNYGYTF. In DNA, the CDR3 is TGTGCCAGCAGCTTAGGACAGGGGGGTAACTATGGCTACACCTTC.

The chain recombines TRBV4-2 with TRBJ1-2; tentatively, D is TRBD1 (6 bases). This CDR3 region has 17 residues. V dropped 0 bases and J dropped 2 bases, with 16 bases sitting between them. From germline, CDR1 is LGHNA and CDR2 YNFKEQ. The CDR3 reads CASSQDPRGSTNYGYTF. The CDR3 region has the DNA TGTGCCAGCAGCCAAGACCCTAGGGGGTCAACGAACTATGGCTACACCTTC.

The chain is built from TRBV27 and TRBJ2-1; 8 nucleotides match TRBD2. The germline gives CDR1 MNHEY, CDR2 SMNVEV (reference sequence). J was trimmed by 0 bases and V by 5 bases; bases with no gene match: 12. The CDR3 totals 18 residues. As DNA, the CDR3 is TGTGCCAGCAGTCCGAGATTCTTTAGCGGGACCTCCTACAATGAGCAGTTCTTC. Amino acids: CASSPRFFSGTSYNEQFF.

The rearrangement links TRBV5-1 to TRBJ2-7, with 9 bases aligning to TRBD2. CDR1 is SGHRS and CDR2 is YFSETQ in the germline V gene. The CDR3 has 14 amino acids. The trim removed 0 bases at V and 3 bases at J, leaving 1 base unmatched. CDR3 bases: TGCGCCAGCAGCTTGGGACTAGCGGACTACGAGCAGTACTTC. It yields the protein CASSLGLADYEQYF.

CDR3 residues: CASSNQNEQFF. CDR3 nucleotides: TGTGCCAGCAGCAACCAGAATGAGCAGTTCTTC. The rearrangement uses TRBV21-1 and TRBJ2-1; whether TRBD1, the table's D call, matches the DNA was not checked. TRBV21-1 corresponds to a pseudogene. The CDR3 contains 11 residues.

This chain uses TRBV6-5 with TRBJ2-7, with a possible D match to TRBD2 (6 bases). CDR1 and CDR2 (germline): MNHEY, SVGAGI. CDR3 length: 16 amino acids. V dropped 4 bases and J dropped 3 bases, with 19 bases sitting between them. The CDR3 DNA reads TGTGCCAGCAGTTCGGGACTGGGACTCTCGAACTACGAGCAGTACTTC. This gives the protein CASSSGLGLSNYEQYF.

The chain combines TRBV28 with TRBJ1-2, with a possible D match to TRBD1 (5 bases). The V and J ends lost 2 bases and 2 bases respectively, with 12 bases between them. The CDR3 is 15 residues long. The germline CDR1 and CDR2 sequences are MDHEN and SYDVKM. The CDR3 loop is CASSLEARTNYGYTF. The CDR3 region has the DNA TGTGCCAGCAGTTTAGAGGCACGGACAAACTATGGCTACACCTTC.

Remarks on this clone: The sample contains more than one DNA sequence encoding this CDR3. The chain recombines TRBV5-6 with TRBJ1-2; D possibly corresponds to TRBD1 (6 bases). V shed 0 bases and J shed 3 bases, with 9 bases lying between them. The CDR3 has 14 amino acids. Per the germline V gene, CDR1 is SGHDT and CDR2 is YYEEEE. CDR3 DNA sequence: TGTGCCAGCAGCTTGGACAGGGTTGACTATGGCTACACCTTC. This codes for CASSLDRVDYGYTF.

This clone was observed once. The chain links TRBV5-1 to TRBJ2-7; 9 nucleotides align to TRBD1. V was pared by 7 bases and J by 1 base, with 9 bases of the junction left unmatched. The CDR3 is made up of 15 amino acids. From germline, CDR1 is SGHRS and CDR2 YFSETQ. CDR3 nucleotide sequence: TGCGCCAGCCGTTGGGGGACAGGGTCATCCTACGAGCAGTACTTC. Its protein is CASRWGTGSSYEQYF.

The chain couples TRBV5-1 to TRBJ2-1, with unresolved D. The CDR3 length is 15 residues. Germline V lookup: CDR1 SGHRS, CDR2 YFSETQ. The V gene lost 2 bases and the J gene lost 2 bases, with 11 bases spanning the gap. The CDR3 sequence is CASSFGVGTYNEQFF. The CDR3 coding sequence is TGCGCCAGCAGCTTCGGAGTTGGCACCTACAATGAGCAGTTCTTC. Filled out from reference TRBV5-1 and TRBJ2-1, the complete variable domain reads KAGVTQTPRYLIKTRGQQVTLSCSPISGHRSVSWYQQTPGQGLQFLFEYFSETQRNKGNFPGRFSGRQFSNSRSEMNVSTLELGDSALYLCASSFGVGTYNEQFFGPGTRLTVL.

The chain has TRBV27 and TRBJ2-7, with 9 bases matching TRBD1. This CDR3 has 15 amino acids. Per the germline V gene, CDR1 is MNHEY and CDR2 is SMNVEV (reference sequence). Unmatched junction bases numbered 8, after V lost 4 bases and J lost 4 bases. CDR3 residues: CASSSRDRVGYEQYF. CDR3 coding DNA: TGTGCCAGCAGTTCAAGGGACAGGGTAGGGTACGAGCAGTACTTC.

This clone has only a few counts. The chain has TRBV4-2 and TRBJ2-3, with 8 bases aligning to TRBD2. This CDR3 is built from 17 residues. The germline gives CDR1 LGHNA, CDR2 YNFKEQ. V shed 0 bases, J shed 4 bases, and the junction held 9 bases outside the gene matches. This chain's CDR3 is CASSQDGDGRASDTQYF. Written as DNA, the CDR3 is TGTGCCAGCAGCCAAGACGGGGACGGGAGGGCCTCAGATACGCAGTATTTT.